This is a list of T cell receptor beta chains from one sample in a study of CD8+ T cells in alopecia areata. The data were produced by immunoSEQ multiplex PCR, yet TCRdb's version contains in-frame clones alone and is incomplete. The data contain about 100,000 clones, 50% to 60% of them singletons. This specimen consisted of CD8+ T cells sorted from blood, obtained between weeks 55 and 65, from a patient treated with tofacitinib. The receptors stem from a human donor with alopecia areata. Each CDR3 is given with its conserved first and last residue. A D gene is named only where the DNA matches it firmly. A clone size is listed for some rows: how often the clone was seen (once, few, many), or a class if it is expanded.

v_call	d_call	j_call	clone_size	cdr3_aa	cdr3_nt
TRBV4-1	TRBD1	TRBJ2-1	-	CASSQGQGAGYNEQFF	TGCGCCAGCAGCCAGGGACAGGGGGCAGGTTACAATGAGCAGTTCTTC
TRBV19	TRBD1	TRBJ2-1	few	CASTPGGAYNEQFF	TGTGCCAGTACCCCAGGGGGCGCCTACAATGAGCAGTTCTTC
TRBV5-1	-	TRBJ1-2	once	CASSLPANYGYTF	TGCGCCAGCAGCTTGCCAGCTAACTATGGCTACACCTTC
TRBV7-6	-	TRBJ1-1	-	CASSLSSEGEAFF	TGTGCCAGCAGCTTGAGTTCCGAGGGTGAAGCTTTCTTT
TRBV9	TRBD2	TRBJ2-1	few	CASSSSTRGFWGDEQFF	TGTGCCAGCAGCTCCTCGACGCGGGGGTTCTGGGGAGATGAGCAGTTCTTC
TRBV5-1	-	TRBJ2-6	-	CASSSEQVGANVLTF	TGCGCCAGCAGTTCAGAACAGGTTGGGGCCAACGTCCTGACTTTC
TRBV19	TRBD1	TRBJ2-2	-	CASSSGTGLRELFF	TGTGCCAGTAGTTCCGGGACAGGGCTCCGGGAGCTGTTTTTT
TRBV18	-	TRBJ2-2	-	CASSPSGGLELFF	TGTGCCAGCTCACCTTCGGGGGGCCTAGAGCTGTTTTTT
TRBV7-9	-	TRBJ1-5	-	CASSFAGSSPQHF	TGTGCCAGCAGCTTCGCCGGATCCTCTCCCCAGCATTTT
TRBV7-9	-	TRBJ2-5	-	CASIPEGSLYQETQYF	TGTGCCAGCATCCCCGAGGGCAGTTTGTACCAAGAGACCCAGTACTTC